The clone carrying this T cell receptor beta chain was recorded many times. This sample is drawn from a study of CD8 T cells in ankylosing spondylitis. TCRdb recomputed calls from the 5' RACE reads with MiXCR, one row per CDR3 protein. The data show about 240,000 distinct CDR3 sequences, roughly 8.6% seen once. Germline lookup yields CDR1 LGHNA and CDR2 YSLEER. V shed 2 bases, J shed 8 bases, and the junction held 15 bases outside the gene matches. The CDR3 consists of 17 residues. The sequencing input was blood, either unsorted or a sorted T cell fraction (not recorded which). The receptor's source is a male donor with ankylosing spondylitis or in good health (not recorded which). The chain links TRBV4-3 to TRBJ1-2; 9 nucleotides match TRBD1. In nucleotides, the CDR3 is TGCGCCAGCAGCCAAAAAGGTCGGGACAGGGCAAAGGAGGGCTACACCTTC. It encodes CASSQKGRDRAKEGYTF.